A selection of T cell receptor beta chains follows, all from one sample in a study of siplizumab effects on memory and regulatory T cells. Data came from immunoSEQ multiplex PCR; TCRdb stores just in-frame clones and leaves some out. Seen here are 90,000 to 95,000 clones, roughly 93% observed once, and the top ten hold 6.5%. The source material was CD8+ T cells sorted from blood. These receptor sequences come from a human donor in good health. Both conserved end residues are part of each CDR3. The order of the fields is V gene, clone size, J gene, D gene, CDR3 DNA, CDR3 protein. D genes are given only for firm matches. The size of a clone is reported for some rows only, either as once, few or many, or as a class for expanded clones.

v_call: TRBV5-6
clone_size: NA
j_call: TRBJ2-3
d_call: TRBD1
cdr3_nt: TGTGCCAGCAGCTTACAGGGGGATGGCGCAGATACGCAGTATTTT
cdr3_aa: CASSLQGDGADTQYF

v_call: TRBV7-6
clone_size: NA
j_call: TRBJ2-3
d_call: NA
cdr3_nt: TGTGCCAGCAGCACGGGGACCCCAGATACGCAGTATTTT
cdr3_aa: CASSTGTPDTQYF

v_call: TRBV13
clone_size: NA
j_call: TRBJ2-3
d_call: NA
cdr3_nt: TGTGCCAGCAGCCTCCACGGACGAGATACGCAGTATTTT
cdr3_aa: CASSLHGRDTQYF

v_call: TRBV5-6
clone_size: NA
j_call: TRBJ2-1
d_call: TRBD1
cdr3_nt: TGTGCCAGCAGCTTGGGACAGGGATACAATGAGCAGTTCTTC
cdr3_aa: CASSLGQGYNEQFF

v_call: TRBV6-5
clone_size: NA
j_call: TRBJ2-7
d_call: NA
cdr3_nt: TGTGCCAGCAGTTACTCGACAGTCCCGTGGTCCTACGAGCAGTACTTC
cdr3_aa: CASSYSTVPWSYEQYF

v_call: TRBV5-6
clone_size: once
j_call: TRBJ2-7
d_call: NA
cdr3_nt: TGTGCCAGCAGCCTGATCACAGGCCCCTACGAGCAGTACTTC
cdr3_aa: CASSLITGPYEQYF

v_call: TRBV4-2
clone_size: NA
j_call: TRBJ2-1
d_call: TRBD1
cdr3_nt: TGTGCCAGCAGCCAAGTTGTCCCAAGGGACAGGGGGAATGAGCAGTTCTTC
cdr3_aa: CASSQVVPRDRGNEQFF

v_call: TRBV9
clone_size: NA
j_call: TRBJ1-3
d_call: NA
cdr3_nt: TGTGCCAGCAGCTCATCCTCAGGGACTGGAAACACCATATATTTT
cdr3_aa: CASSSSSGTGNTIYF

v_call: TRBV2
clone_size: NA
j_call: TRBJ1-2
d_call: NA
cdr3_nt: TGTGCCAGCAGTTCAGTAGCTGGCTACACCTTC
cdr3_aa: CASSSVAGYTF

v_call: TRBV9
clone_size: NA
j_call: TRBJ2-1
d_call: NA
cdr3_nt: TGTGCCAGCAGCCTCGGGTATGAGCAGTTCTTC
cdr3_aa: CASSLGYEQFF

v_call: TRBV27
clone_size: NA
j_call: TRBJ2-3
d_call: NA
cdr3_nt: TGTGCCAGCAGTTTACTCGAGATGGCAGATACGCAGTATTTT
cdr3_aa: CASSLLEMADTQYF

v_call: TRBV5-6
clone_size: NA
j_call: TRBJ2-1
d_call: NA
cdr3_nt: TGTGCCAGCAGCTTAGTGGCATGGGCGGGTGAGCAGTTCTTC
cdr3_aa: CASSLVAWAGEQFF

v_call: TRBV9
clone_size: NA
j_call: TRBJ2-7
d_call: NA
cdr3_nt: TGTGCCAGCAGCGTAGGGTCGGAAACCTACGAGCAGTACTTC
cdr3_aa: CASSVGSETYEQYF

v_call: TRBV7-9
clone_size: NA
j_call: TRBJ2-7
d_call: TRBD1
cdr3_nt: TGTGCCAGCACCTATACAGGGGACGGCGAGCAGTACTTC
cdr3_aa: CASTYTGDGEQYF

v_call: TRBV7-9
clone_size: NA
j_call: TRBJ1-1
d_call: NA
cdr3_nt: TGTGCCAGCACCCCCTTAGGGGGGACTGAAGCTTTCTTT
cdr3_aa: CASTPLGGTEAFF

v_call: TRBV4-1
clone_size: NA
j_call: TRBJ2-1
d_call: NA
cdr3_nt: TGCGCCAGCAGCACCACAGTAGTAGAGGGCAATGAGCAGTTCTTC
cdr3_aa: CASSTTVVEGNEQFF

v_call: TRBV10-3
clone_size: once
j_call: TRBJ1-1
d_call: NA
cdr3_nt: TGTGCCATCAGTGATGTTGAGAACACTGAAGCTTTCTTT
cdr3_aa: CAISDVENTEAFF

v_call: TRBV4-3
clone_size: NA
j_call: TRBJ2-7
d_call: TRBD1
cdr3_nt: TGCGCCAGCAGCCGTGGGACAGGGTTTGGGTACGAGCAGTACTTC
cdr3_aa: CASSRGTGFGYEQYF

v_call: TRBV5-8
clone_size: NA
j_call: TRBJ2-7
d_call: TRBD2
cdr3_nt: TGTGCCAGCAGCTTGCACCGAGCGGGGGCAGGCTACGAGCAGTACTTC
cdr3_aa: CASSLHRAGAGYEQYF

v_call: TRBV13
clone_size: once
j_call: TRBJ1-5
d_call: NA
cdr3_nt: TGTGCCAGCAGCCCATGGGGGGGGGCGGGGCAGCCCCAGCATTTT
cdr3_aa: CASSPWGGAGQPQHF

v_call: TRBV29-1
clone_size: NA
j_call: TRBJ1-3
d_call: NA
cdr3_nt: TGCAGCGTTGTGGACAGTGGATCCGGAAACACCATATATTTT
cdr3_aa: CSVVDSGSGNTIYF

v_call: TRBV27
clone_size: NA
j_call: TRBJ2-2
d_call: NA
cdr3_nt: TGTGCCAGCAGTTTCGGTTCAACCGGGGAGCTGTTTTTT
cdr3_aa: CASSFGSTGELFF

v_call: TRBV9
clone_size: NA
j_call: TRBJ2-3
d_call: NA
cdr3_nt: TGTGCCAGCAGCGAGGGAATCCCCACAGATACGCAGTATTTT
cdr3_aa: CASSEGIPTDTQYF